Given below is one TCR beta chain in context. Its specificity is not known. A read error is possible here, since a much larger clone lies one base away. This sample is drawn from a study of early T cells in non-severe SARS-CoV-2 infection. Study information: The authors sequenced bulk RNA from unsorted whole blood, leaving chains unpaired. Study results and caveats: Clonotype matching in VDJdb favored anti-spike CD8 responses and did not capture private and CD4 specificities.

Each cDNA molecule carried a unique molecular identifier. In TCRdb, the 5' RACE reads were re-called with MiXCR into one record per CDR3 protein. This sample carries 75,000 to 100,000 distinct CDR3 sequences, around 15% of them seen once, and the ten largest clones take approximately 11%. Germline V gene sequence: CDR1 MNHNS, CDR2 SASEGT. This CDR3 has 15 amino acids. Trimming left V 1 base short and J 5 bases short, with 13 bases between. Sequenced: whole blood. This clonotype originated in an adult who was a healthcare worker with PCR-confirmed SARS-CoV-2 infection or an uninfected control (not recorded which). The chain joins TRBV6-1 to TRBJ2-3; D may be TRBD1 or TRBD2 (5 bases each). The CDR3 loop is CASSEVATGLDTQYF. The CDR3 DNA reads TGTGCCAGCAGTGAAGTAGCGACGGGGCTAGATACGCAGTATTTT.